This paragraph covers one T cell receptor (beta chain) sequence. Antigen: not known. TCRdb's table, derived via immunoSEQ multiplex PCR, lists solely in-frame clones and lacks some. The top ten hold about 4.8% of the sample, which has around 130,000 clones, 75% to 90% seen once. This record belongs to a study of T cell responses to AZD1222 COVID-19 vaccine. The study, taken as a whole, reports: There were mostly white British donors and more females than males, and clonal diversity was possibly underestimated.

This CDR3 has 14 amino acids. Germline CDR1 is GTSNPN and CDR2 is SVGIG (reference sequence). Trimming removed 6 bases from V and 2 bases from J; junction bases left unmatched: 7. The chain couples TRBV30 to TRBJ1-2, with 9 bases matching TRBD1. This clonotype was sampled from an adult in good health. The specimen was peripheral blood, collected on day 0 of AZD1222 vaccination. CDR3: CACIRGQGNYGYTF. In DNA, the CDR3 is TGTGCCTGCATAAGAGGACAGGGGAACTATGGCTACACCTTC.